This T cell receptor (beta chain) was sequenced for a study of blood T cell repertoires in COVID-19. The wider study: Samples representing acute and convalescent COVID-19 were sourced from the United States, Italy and Spain. Sources were T cells, B-cell-depleted T cells, or PBMCs; the material itself was cDNA or gDNA.

Original handling: Amplifying reference gene primers gave estimates of nucleated cell counts. The method was immunoSEQ multiplex PCR; TCRdb's version includes in-frame clones alone and lacks a portion of them. V and J calls and clone size are given by that table; D and trimming were obtained from the DNA. Of around 130,000 clones in the sample, approximately 89% were seen once. CDR3 length: 15 residues. Trimming shortened V by 2 bases and J by 3 bases, and 11 bases separated the two germline ends. From germline, CDR1 is LNHDA and CDR2 SQIVND (reference sequence). Sample: peripheral blood. This TCR was sampled from a man aged 55 to 70 with active or convalescent COVID-19. The chain is built from TRBV19 and TRBJ2-1; no firm D call. CDR3 sequence reads: CASSISPGGYNEQFF. The CDR3 region has the DNA TGTGCCAGTAGTATATCGCCGGGTGGCTACAATGAGCAGTTCTTC.